A selection of T cell receptor beta chains follows, all from one sample in a study of blood T cell repertoires in COVID-19. Clones were sequenced by immunoSEQ multiplex PCR, and TCRdb holds only the in-frame ones, with some missing. The data show about 200,000 clones, roughly 90% seen once. Input material: peripheral blood. Receptor source: a woman in her forties or fifties with acute or convalescent COVID-19. CDR3s include the opening cysteine and the closing phenylalanine or tryptophan. The D gene is left open where the match is weak. Expanded clones are given a class, and other clones once, few, many or no size at all.

CDR3,DNA,size,J,V,D
CASSHSDTQYF,TGTGCCAGCAGCCACTCAGATACGCAGTATTTT,.,TRBJ2-3,TRBV14,.
CASSPYLSDKAGELFF,TGTGCCAGCAGCCCCTACCTCAGCGATAAAGCCGGGGAGCTGTTTTTT,.,TRBJ2-2,TRBV9,.
CASSLVVSGSEQYF,TGCGCCAGCAGCTTGGTTGTTAGCGGGAGCGAGCAGTACTTC,.,TRBJ2-7,TRBV5-1,TRBD2
CASSLDRASNQPQHF,TGTGCCAGCTCACTGGACAGGGCTAGCAATCAGCCCCAGCATTTT,once,TRBJ1-5,TRBV18,TRBD1
CASSLGRGLSYEQYF,TGTGCCAGCAGCCTCGGCCGGGGACTCAGCTACGAGCAGTACTTC,.,TRBJ2-7,TRBV14,.
CSVTDYGYTF,TGCAGCGTTACGGACTATGGCTACACCTTC,.,TRBJ1-2,TRBV29-1,.
CASSYGGGLYNEQFF,TGTGCCAGCAGTTACGGCGGGGGCCTCTACAATGAGCAGTTCTTC,.,TRBJ2-1,TRBV6-5,.
CASSERKQGRNTIYF,TGCGCCAGCAGTGAAAGAAAACAGGGGAGAAACACCATATATTTT,once,TRBJ1-3,TRBV10-1,TRBD1
CASSESGQPMTGGYTF,TGTGCCAGCAGTGAATCTGGACAGCCCATGACTGGTGGCTACACCTTC,few,TRBJ1-2,TRBV25-1,.
CASSYPGQRAGGYTF,TGTGCCAGCAGCTACCCGGGCCAAAGGGCAGGGGGCTACACCTTC,.,TRBJ1-2,TRBV5-5,.
CASSPRLQGADYGYTF,TGTGCCAGCTCACCCCGATTACAGGGGGCTGACTATGGCTACACCTTC,.,TRBJ1-2,TRBV18,TRBD1
CASTSTGTLGGEQFF,TGTGCCAGCACCTCAACCGGGACTCTGGGTGGGGAGCAGTTCTTC,.,TRBJ2-1,TRBV3-1/TRBV3-2,.
CAWSHQGTFGETQYF,TGTGCCTGGAGTCACCAGGGGACATTTGGGGAGACCCAGTACTTC,.,TRBJ2-5,TRBV30,.
CASSRGQGASDEQFF,TGCGCCAGCAGCAGGGGACAGGGGGCTAGCGATGAGCAGTTCTTC,.,TRBJ2-1,TRBV5-1,TRBD1
CASSQDRWSDTQYF,TGTGCCAGCAGCCAGGACAGGTGGTCAGATACGCAGTATTTT,.,TRBJ2-3,TRBV6-2/TRBV6-3,TRBD1
CASSWGQGSDTEAFF,TGTGCCAGCAGCTGGGGACAGGGGTCGGACACTGAAGCTTTCTTT,.,TRBJ1-1,TRBV7-8,TRBD1
CASSQDRNQPQHF,TGCGCCAGCAGCCAAGACAGAAATCAGCCCCAGCATTTT,few,TRBJ1-5,TRBV4-1,.
CAINPGTGVGGFEQYF,TGTGCCATCAATCCCGGAACAGGGGTAGGGGGCTTCGAGCAGTACTTC,many,TRBJ2-7,TRBV10-3,TRBD1
CASSPGLAGGVWELFF,TGTGCCAGCAGCCCGGGACTAGCGGGAGGAGTCTGGGAGCTGTTTTTT,.,TRBJ2-2,TRBV5-4,TRBD2
CASTPGGSKQETQYF,TGTGCCAGCACCCCCGGGGGGAGCAAACAAGAGACCCAGTACTTC,.,TRBJ2-5,TRBV6-2/TRBV6-3,TRBD2
CSVTTGVLETQYF,TGCAGCGTTACTACGGGGGTACTAGAGACCCAGTACTTC,.,TRBJ2-5,TRBV29-1,.
CASSPGGLAGGFGELFF,TGTGCCAGTAGCCCGGGGGGACTAGCGGGAGGATTCGGGGAGCTGTTTTTT,.,TRBJ2-2,TRBV19,TRBD2
CAWSPRRGSQDGYTF,TGTGCCTGGAGTCCCCGCAGGGGGTCTCAGGATGGCTACACCTTC,.,TRBJ1-2,TRBV30,TRBD1
CASRASGGAKETQYF,TGTGCCAGCAGAGCTAGCGGGGGGGCAAAAGAGACCCAGTACTTC,.,TRBJ2-5,TRBV7-2,TRBD2
CASSVGSVGEQFF,TGTGCCAGCAGCGTAGGTAGCGTCGGTGAGCAGTTCTTC,.,TRBJ2-1,TRBV9,.
CALGQGVGELFF,TGTGCCCTAGGGCAGGGCGTCGGGGAGCTGTTTTTT,.,TRBJ2-2,TRBV30,.
CASSIGVDRGQTQYF,TGTGCCAGTAGTATAGGCGTCGACAGGGGCCAGACCCAGTACTTC,.,TRBJ2-5,TRBV19,TRBD1
CSVLGRGGNTGELFF,TGCAGCGTCTTAGGCCGGGGTGGGAACACCGGGGAGCTGTTTTTT,.,TRBJ2-2,TRBV29-1,.